This TCR beta chain was retrieved from a study of early T cells in non-severe SARS-CoV-2 infection. Points on this clonotype: What it recognizes is unknown.

The library protocol tagged individual cDNA molecules with unique molecular identifiers. TCRdb re-analysed the 5' RACE reads in MiXCR, keeping a single row per CDR3 protein. The sample has approximately 70,000 distinct CDR3 sequences, 10% to 15% seen once. Study-wide results and caveats: Sequences matched to VDJdb favored anti-spike CD8 responses, while private and CD4 specificities were missed.

V lost 0 bases and J 2 bases, leaving 13 bases between the germline ends. Germline CDR1 reads SQVTM; CDR2 reads ANQGSEA. The CDR3 has 16 amino acids. The chain recombines TRBV29-1 with TRBJ2-2, with a weak D call TRBD2 (6 bases). The origin of this receptor is an adult who was a healthcare worker with PCR-confirmed SARS-CoV-2 infection or an uninfected control (not recorded which). Sequencing used whole blood. The CDR3 nucleotides read TGCAGCGTTGAAGATCTGGAGGGCAGTAACACCGGGGAGCTGTTTTTT. This encodes CSVEDLEGSNTGELFF.